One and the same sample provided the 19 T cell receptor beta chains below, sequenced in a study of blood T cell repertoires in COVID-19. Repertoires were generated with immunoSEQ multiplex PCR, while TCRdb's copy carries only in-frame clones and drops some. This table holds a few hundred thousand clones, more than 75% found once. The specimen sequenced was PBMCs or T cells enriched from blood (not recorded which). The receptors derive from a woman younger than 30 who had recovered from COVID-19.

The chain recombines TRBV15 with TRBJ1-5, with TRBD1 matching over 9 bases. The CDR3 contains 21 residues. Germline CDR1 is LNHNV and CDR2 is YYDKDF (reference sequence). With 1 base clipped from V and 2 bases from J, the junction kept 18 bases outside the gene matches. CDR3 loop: CATSRAHSPDRGTGGNQPQHF. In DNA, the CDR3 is TGTGCCACCAGCAGAGCCCACTCCCCGGACAGGGGAACGGGCGGCAATCAGCCCCAGCATTTT. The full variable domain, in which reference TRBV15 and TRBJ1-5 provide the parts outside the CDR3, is DAMVIQNPRYQVTQFGKPVTLSCSQTLNHNVMYWYQQKSSQAPKLLFHYYDKDFNNEADTPDNFQSRRPNTSFCFLDIRSPGLGDTAMYLCATSRAHSPDRGTGGNQPQHFGDGTRLSIL.

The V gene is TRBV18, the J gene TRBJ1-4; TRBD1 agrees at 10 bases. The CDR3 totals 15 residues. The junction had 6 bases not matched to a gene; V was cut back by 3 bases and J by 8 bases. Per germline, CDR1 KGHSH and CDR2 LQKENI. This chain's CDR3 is CASSPVTGGAEKLFF. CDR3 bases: TGTGCCAGCTCACCCGTGACAGGGGGCGCGGAAAAACTGTTTTTT.

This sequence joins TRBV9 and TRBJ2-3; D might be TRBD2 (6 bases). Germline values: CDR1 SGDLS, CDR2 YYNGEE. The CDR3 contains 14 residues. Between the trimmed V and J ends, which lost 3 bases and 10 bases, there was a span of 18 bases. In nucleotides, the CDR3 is TGTGCCAGCAGCGATGGGACTCGAGCCAGTGCGCAGTATTTT. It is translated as CASSDGTRASAQYF.

CDR3 DNA: TGTGCCAGCAGCTTAGATCCGACAGGGATCTCCTACGAGCAGTACTTC. Protein product: CASSLDPTGISYEQYF. V gene TRBV11-2 combines with J gene TRBJ2-7; TRBD1 matches 7 bases. The CDR3 covers 16 residues. Germline assignment: CDR1 SGHAT and CDR2 FQNNGV. The V and J ends lost 0 bases and 0 bases, in that order; junction bases with no gene match: 5. The variable domain in full, completed from reference TRBV11-2 and TRBJ2-7, reads EAGVAQSPRYKIIEKRQSVAFWCNPISGHATLYWYQQILGQGPKLLIQFQNNGVVDDSQLPKDRFSAERLKGVDSTLKIQPAKLEDSAVYLCASSLDPTGISYEQYFGPGTRLTVT.

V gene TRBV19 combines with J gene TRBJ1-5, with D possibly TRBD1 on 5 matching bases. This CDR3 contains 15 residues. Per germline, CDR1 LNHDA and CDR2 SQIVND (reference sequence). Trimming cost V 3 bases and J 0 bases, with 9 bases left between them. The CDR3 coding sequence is TGTGCCAGTAGTATGGGGAGGGGTAGCAATCAGCCCCAGCATTTT. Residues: CASSMGRGSNQPQHF.

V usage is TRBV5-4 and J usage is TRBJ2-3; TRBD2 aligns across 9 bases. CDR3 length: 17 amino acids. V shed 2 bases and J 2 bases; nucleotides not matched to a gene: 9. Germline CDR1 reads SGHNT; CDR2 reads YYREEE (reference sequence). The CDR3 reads CASSFVAGGRITDTQYF. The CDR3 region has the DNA TGTGCCAGCAGCTTTGTTGCGGGGGGGCGTATCACAGATACGCAGTATTTT. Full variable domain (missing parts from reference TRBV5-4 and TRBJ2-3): ETGVTQSPTHLIKTRGQQVTLRCSSQSGHNTVSWYQQALGQGPQFIFQYYREEENGRGNFPPRFSGLQFPNYSSELNVNALELDDSALYLCASSFVAGGRITDTQYFGPGTRLTVL.

In DNA form, the CDR3 reads TGTGCCATCAGTGGTGTAGGGGAGGCTGAAGCTTTCTTT. The encoded protein is CAISGVGEAEAFF. The rearrangement links TRBV10-3 to TRBJ1-1, with a weak D call TRBD1 (5 bases). Trimming shortened V by 4 bases and J by 6 bases, and 12 bases separated the two germline ends. The CDR3 is 13 amino acids. Per germline, CDR1 ENHRY and CDR2 SYGVKD.

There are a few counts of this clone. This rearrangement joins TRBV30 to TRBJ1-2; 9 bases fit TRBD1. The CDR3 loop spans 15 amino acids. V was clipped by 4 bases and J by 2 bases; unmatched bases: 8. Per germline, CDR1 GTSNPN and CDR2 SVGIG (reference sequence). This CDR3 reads CAWIRDRAINYGYTF. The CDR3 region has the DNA TGTGCCTGGATCCGGGACAGGGCCATCAACTATGGCTACACCTTC. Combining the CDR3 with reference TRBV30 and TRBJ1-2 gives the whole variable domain SQTIHQWPATLVQPVGSPLSLECTVEGTSNPNLYWYRQAAGRGLQLLFYSVGIGQISSEVPQNLSASRPQDRQFILSSKKLLLSDSGFYLCAWIRDRAINYGYTFGSGTRLTVV.

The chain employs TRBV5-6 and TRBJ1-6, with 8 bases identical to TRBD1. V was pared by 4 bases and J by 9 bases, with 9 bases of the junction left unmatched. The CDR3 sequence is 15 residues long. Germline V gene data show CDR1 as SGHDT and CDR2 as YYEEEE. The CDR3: CASSPRQGTSSPLHF. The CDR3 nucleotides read TGTGCCAGCAGCCCCCGACAGGGGACGTCTTCACCCCTCCACTTT.

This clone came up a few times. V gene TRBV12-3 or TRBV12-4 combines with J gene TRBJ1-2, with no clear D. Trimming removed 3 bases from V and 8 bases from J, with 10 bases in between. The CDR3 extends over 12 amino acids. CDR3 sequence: CASSLVGTGYTF. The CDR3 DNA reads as TGTGCCAGCAGTTTGGTCGGTACCGGCTACACCTTC.

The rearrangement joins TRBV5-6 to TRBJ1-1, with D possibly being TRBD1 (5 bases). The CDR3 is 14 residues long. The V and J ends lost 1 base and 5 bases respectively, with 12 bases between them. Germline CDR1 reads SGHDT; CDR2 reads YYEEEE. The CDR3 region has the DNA TGTGCCAGCAGCTTGCTGTCAGGGTCGACTGAAGCTTTCTTT. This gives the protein CASSLLSGSTEAFF.

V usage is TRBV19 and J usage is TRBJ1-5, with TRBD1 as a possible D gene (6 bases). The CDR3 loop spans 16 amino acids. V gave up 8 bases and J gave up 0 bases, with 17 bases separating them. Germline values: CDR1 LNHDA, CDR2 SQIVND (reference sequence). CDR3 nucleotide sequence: TGTGCCAGTTCTTTCGGGGGGCCCTTTAGCAATCAGCCCCAGCATTTT. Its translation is CASSFGGPFSNQPQHF.

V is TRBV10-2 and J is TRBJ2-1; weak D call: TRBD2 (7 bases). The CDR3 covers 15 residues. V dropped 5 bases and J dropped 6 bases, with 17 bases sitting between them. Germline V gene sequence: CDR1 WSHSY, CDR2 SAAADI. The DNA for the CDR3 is TGCGCCAGCAGTCCGACGGGGGGCCGGGGCAATGAGCAGTTCTTC. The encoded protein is CASSPTGGRGNEQFF.

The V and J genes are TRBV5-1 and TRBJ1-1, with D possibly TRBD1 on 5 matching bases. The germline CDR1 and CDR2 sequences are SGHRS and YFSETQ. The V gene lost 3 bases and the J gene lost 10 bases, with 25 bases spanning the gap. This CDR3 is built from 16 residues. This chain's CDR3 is CASSSDAGRPPVRAFF. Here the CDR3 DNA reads TGCGCCAGCAGCTCTGACGCGGGACGGCCACCGGTAAGAGCTTTCTTT.

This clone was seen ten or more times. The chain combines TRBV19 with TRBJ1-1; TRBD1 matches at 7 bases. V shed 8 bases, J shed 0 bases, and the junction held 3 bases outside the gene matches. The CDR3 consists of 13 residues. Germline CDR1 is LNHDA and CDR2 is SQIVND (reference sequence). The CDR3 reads CASGDSLNTEAFF. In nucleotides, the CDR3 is TGTGCCAGTGGGGACAGTCTGAACACTGAAGCTTTCTTT. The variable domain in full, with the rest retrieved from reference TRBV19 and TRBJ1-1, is DGGITQSPKYLFRKEGQNVTLSCEQNLNHDAMYWYRQDPGQGLRLIYYSQIVNDFQKGDIAEGYSVSREKKESFPLTVTSAQKNPTAFYLCASGDSLNTEAFFGQGTRLTVV.

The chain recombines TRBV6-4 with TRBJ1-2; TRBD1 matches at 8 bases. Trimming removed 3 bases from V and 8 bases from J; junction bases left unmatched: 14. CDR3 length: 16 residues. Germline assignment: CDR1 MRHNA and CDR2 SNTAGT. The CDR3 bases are TGTGCCAGCAGTGAATCTGTCGACAGGGGATTGAACGGCTACACCTTC. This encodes CASSESVDRGLNGYTF.

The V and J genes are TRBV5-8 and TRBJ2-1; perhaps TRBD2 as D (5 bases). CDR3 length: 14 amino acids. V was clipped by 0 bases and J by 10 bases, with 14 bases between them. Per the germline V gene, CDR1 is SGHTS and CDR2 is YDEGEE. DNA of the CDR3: TGTGCCAGCAGCTTGGAGGTCATAGGGAGCGAGCAGTTCTTC. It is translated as CASSLEVIGSEQFF.

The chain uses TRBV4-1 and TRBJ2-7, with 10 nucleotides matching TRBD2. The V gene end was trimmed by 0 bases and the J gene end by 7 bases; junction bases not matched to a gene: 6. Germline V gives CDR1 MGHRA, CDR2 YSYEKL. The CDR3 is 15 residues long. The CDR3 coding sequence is TGCGCCAGCAGCCAAGAACCAGCGGGGGGGAGGGAGCAGTACTTC. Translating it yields CASSQEPAGGREQYF.

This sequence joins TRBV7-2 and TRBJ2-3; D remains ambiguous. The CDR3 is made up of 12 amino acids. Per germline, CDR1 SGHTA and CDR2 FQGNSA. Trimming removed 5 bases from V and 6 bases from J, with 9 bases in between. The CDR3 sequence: CASSPPSDTQYF. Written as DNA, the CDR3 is TGTGCCAGCAGCCCTCCTTCCGATACGCAGTATTTT.